A single sample is the source of the 27 T cell receptor beta chains below, sequenced in a study of blood T cells in healthy people across ages. Primed by a sample-barcoded 5' primer and a J-beta primer mix, a second PCR proceeded for 7 to 11 cycles. MiXCR was run by TCRdb on the 5' RACE reads, yielding one entry per CDR3 protein. This sample has about 1.4 million distinct CDR3 sequences; roughly 60% occur once, and the top ten carry over 5%. Sequenced: blood. These receptors all come from a man younger than 35 in good health.

V and J are TRBV7-9 and TRBJ1-1; the D gene is possibly TRBD1 (6 bases). V dropped 9 bases and J dropped 0 bases, with 11 bases sitting between them. CDR3 length: 13 residues. Germline V gene lookup returns CDR1 SEHNR and CDR2 FQNEAQ (reference sequence). The CDR3: CASLGAMNTEAFF. The CDR3 nucleotides are TGTGCCAGTTTGGGGGCCATGAACACTGAAGCTTTCTTT.

CDR3 nucleotide sequence: TGCAGCGTTGAAAGGACAAGGGGCAATGAGCAGTTCTTC. Residues: CSVERTRGNEQFF. The chain recombines TRBV29-1 with TRBJ2-1, with D perhaps TRBD1 (5 bases). Trimming removed 2 bases at V and 6 bases at J, with 11 bases between. In germline, CDR1 is SQVTM, CDR2 ANQGSEA. The CDR3 sequence is 13 residues long.

The table lists this clonotype with a few counts. The V call is TRBV4-3, the J call TRBJ2-1; tentatively, D is TRBD1 (6 bases). There are 16 residues in the CDR3. The V and J ends lost 0 bases and 5 bases respectively, with 14 bases between them. The germline CDR1 and CDR2 sequences are LGHNA and YSLEER. The CDR3 nucleotides read TGCGCCAGCAGCCAAGATTACGCAGGGGTCCACAATGAGCAGTTCTTC. Protein product: CASSQDYAGVHNEQFF.

A few counts support this clonotype. This chain uses TRBV27 with TRBJ1-4; no clear D. V dropped 5 bases and J dropped 5 bases, with 12 bases sitting between them. CDR3 length: 14 residues. CDR1 and CDR2 (germline): MNHEY, SMNVEV (reference sequence). Here the CDR3 DNA reads TGTGCCAGCAGTCCCACTAAGCAAAATGAAAAACTGTTTTTT. Residues: CASSPTKQNEKLFF.

The chain has TRBV28 and TRBJ2-7, with 9 bases aligning to TRBD1. The CDR3 is 14 amino acids. Germline values: CDR1 MDHEN, CDR2 SYDVKM. After removal of 7 bases from V and 4 bases from J, the junction contained 8 bases not matched to a gene. The CDR3 spells CASTTGGVEYEQYF. For the CDR3, the DNA is TGTGCCAGCACCACAGGGGGCGTAGAGTACGAGCAGTACTTC. The whole variable domain, filled in from reference TRBV28 and TRBJ2-7, reads DVKVTQSSRYLVKRTGEKVFLECVQDMDHENMFWYRQDPGLGLRLIYFSYDVKMKEKGDIPEGYSVSREKKERFSLILESASTNQTSMYLCASTTGGVEYEQYFGPGTRLTVT.

The chain joins TRBV7-9 to TRBJ2-1, with D perhaps TRBD2 (6 bases). Trimming took 1 base from V and 1 from J, leaving 17 bases between them. The CDR3 covers 18 residues. Germline V gene lookup returns CDR1 SEHNR and CDR2 FQNEAQ (reference sequence). The CDR3 reads CASSLGAWRVLSYNEQFF. The CDR3 nucleotides read TGTGCCAGCAGCTTAGGAGCTTGGAGGGTCTTATCCTACAATGAGCAGTTCTTC.

The count of this clonotype is one. The chain links TRBV6-2 or TRBV6-3 to TRBJ2-6; the match to TRBD1 covers 7 bases. V trimming: 5 bases; J trimming: 0 bases; junction bases outside the gene matches: 4. The CDR3 extends over 16 amino acids. The V gene's germline CDR1 is MNHEY and CDR2 SVGEGT. The CDR3 DNA reads TGTGCCAGCAGTCAAAGACAGGGCTCTGGGGCCAACGTCCTGACTTTC. Translation gives CASSQRQGSGANVLTF.

This clonotype turned up a few times. The V gene is TRBV4-1, the J gene TRBJ1-6; 7 nucleotides match TRBD1. This CDR3 is 18 amino acids long. Germline CDR1 MGHRA, CDR2 YSYEKL. Germline trimming cut 3 bases from V and 7 bases from J; bases unmatched to any gene: 15. The CDR3 coding sequence is TGCGCCAGCAGCCAGGAATTGAGACCGGGACAGCCGAATTCACCCCTCCACTTT. This gives the protein CASSQELRPGQPNSPLHF.

The CDR3 region is CASSVSEDGVEQYF. CDR3 DNA sequence: TGCGCCAGCAGTGTGAGCGAAGATGGGGTCGAGCAGTACTTC. J is TRBJ2-4 and V is TRBV10-1; no reliable D call. The tail of the sequence fits TRBJ2-7 better, so the J call may be wrong. There are 14 residues in the CDR3. From germline, CDR1 is WNHNN and CDR2 SYGVQD (reference sequence).

The chain links TRBV20-1 to TRBJ2-1, with unresolved D. V lost 1 base, J lost 3 bases, and 7 bases lay in between. Germline loops: CDR1 DFQATT, CDR2 SNEGSKA (reference sequence). This CDR3 region has 13 residues. For the CDR3, the DNA is TGCAGTGCTAGAGTTAGAAACTACAATGAGCAGTTCTTC. It translates to CSARVRNYNEQFF.

The chain links TRBV12-3 or TRBV12-4 to TRBJ2-1; D not certain. This CDR3 region has 17 residues. V lost 6 bases and J 4 bases, leaving 22 bases between the germline ends. CDR3 loop: CASRPEMSLVLYNEQFF. Written as DNA, the CDR3 is TGTGCCAGCAGACCCGAAATGTCCCTGGTCCTTTACAATGAGCAGTTCTTC.

Remarks on this clonotype: At one end, the junction sequence differs from germline, possibly due to a read error. V and J are TRBV5-1 and TRBJ2-5; TRBD1 aligns across 7 bases. Germline-derived CDR1 and CDR2 are SGHRS and YFSETQ. This CDR3 region has 14 residues. The CDR3 here is CASSLGDSQETRYF. In DNA, the CDR3 is TGCGCCAGCAGCTTGGGGGACAGCCAAGAGACCCGGTACTTC.

V gene TRBV29-1 combines with J gene TRBJ2-7; D call uncertain. In germline, CDR1 is SQVTM, CDR2 ANQGSEA. The CDR3 is 13 amino acids. Trimming cost V 1 base and J 7 bases, with 14 bases left between them. CDR3 DNA: TGCAGCGTTGAAGTCCCCTCCCTACTAGAGCAGTACTTC. It is translated as CSVEVPSLLEQYF.

The chain employs TRBV14 and TRBJ2-1; D is unclear. The CDR3 has 13 amino acids. Germline CDR1 is SGHDN and CDR2 is FVKESK. The germline V and J ends were trimmed by 6 bases and 10 bases, with 16 bases remaining between them. Written as DNA, the CDR3 is TGTGCCAGCAGGCGAACGACAAATTCCGAGCAGTTCTTC. This translates into CASRRTTNSEQFF. Filled out from reference TRBV14 and TRBJ2-1, the complete variable domain reads EAGVTQFPSHSVIEKGQTVTLRCDPISGHDNLYWYRRVMGKEIKFLLHFVKESKQDESGMPNNRFLAERTGGTYSTLKVQPAELEDSGVYFCASRRTTNSEQFFGPGTRLTVL.

This clonotype was seen just once. J is TRBJ2-2 and V is TRBV7-8; D unresolved. Germline CDR1 reads SGHVS; CDR2 reads FQNEAQ. V dropped 2 bases and J dropped 2 bases, with 12 bases sitting between them. The CDR3 has 16 residues. Written as DNA, the CDR3 is TGTGCCAGCAGCTTATCTAGACGGATTAACACCGGGGAGCTGTTTTTT. Translated, it gives CASSLSRRINTGELFF.

This clonotype was observed a few times. The genes are TRBV12-3 or TRBV12-4 and TRBJ2-2; D not resolved. CDR3 length: 14 amino acids. Trimming pared 6 bases from V and 0 bases from J, leaving 8 bases between. The CDR3 region is CASRLSSNTGELFF. The CDR3 coding sequence is TGTGCCAGCAGGCTCAGCTCGAACACCGGGGAGCTGTTTTTT.

The genes are TRBV25-1 and TRBJ2-4; D is undetermined. TRBJ2-5 matches the DNA end more closely, so the J call is doubtful. Germline CDR1 and CDR2: MGHDK and SYGVNS. The CDR3 extends over 14 amino acids. DNA of the CDR3: TGTGCCAGCAGTGAGTGGGGTCGACAAGAGACCCAGTACTTC. It codes for CASSEWGRQETQYF.

This clonotype occurred a few times. The genes are TRBV11-2 and TRBJ2-1; D gene ambiguous. Germline lookup yields CDR1 SGHAT and CDR2 FQNNGV. The CDR3 contains 12 residues. The ends were cut back, 2 bases at V and 9 bases at J, with 8 bases in the middle. This chain's CDR3 is CASSLTRSEQFF. The DNA for the CDR3 is TGTGCCAGCAGCTTAACCCGGAGTGAGCAGTTCTTC.

As concerns this clonotype: An end of the junction does not agree with germline; a read error may underlie this. The gene calls are TRBV15 and TRBJ2-7, with 9 bases lining up with TRBD2. There are 16 residues in the CDR3. Germline V gene sequence: CDR1 LNHNV, CDR2 YYDKDF (reference sequence). This CDR3 is CTTSRDLAGGFNEQYF. The CDR3 coding sequence is TGTACCACCAGCAGAGATTTGGCGGGGGGGTTCAACGAGCAGTACTTC.

CDR3 residues: CASSNATDTQYF. Here the CDR3 DNA reads TGTGCCAGCAGCAACGCCACAGATACGCAGTATTTT. The V and J genes are TRBV21-1 and TRBJ2-3. TRBV21-1 is described as a pseudogene. The CDR3 loop spans 12 amino acids.

V usage is TRBV9 and J usage is TRBJ1-2; TRBD1 matches at 7 bases. Germline V gene lookup returns CDR1 SGDLS and CDR2 YYNGEE. This CDR3 is 13 amino acids long. V lost 0 bases and J lost 7; bases outside the gene matches: 3. DNA for the CDR3: TGTGCCAGCAGCGTAGACAGGGGTATTGGCTACACCTTC. Translation: CASSVDRGIGYTF.

The V gene is TRBV4-3, the J gene TRBJ2-5; D not certain. Trimming took 1 base from V and 5 from J, leaving 14 bases between them. Germline lookup yields CDR1 LGHNA and CDR2 YSLEER. The CDR3 totals 15 residues. The CDR3 coding sequence is TGCGCCAGCAGCCAAGTACGGGCCATGGGGGAGACCCAGTACTTC. Translating gives CASSQVRAMGETQYF.

V and J are TRBV6-2 or TRBV6-3 and TRBJ2-5; 9 nucleotides line up with TRBD2. The J call is uncertain, as TRBJ2-7 better fits the DNA end. This CDR3 region has 14 residues. Germline V lookup: CDR1 MNHEY, CDR2 SVGEGT. CDR3 nucleotides: TGTGCCAGCAGCCAGACTAGCGGAAGCTCCGAGCAGTACTTC. This gives the protein CASSQTSGSSEQYF.

This clonotype occurred a few times. V usage is TRBV29-1 and J usage is TRBJ2-7; D unclear. Germline V gene data show CDR1 as SQVTM and CDR2 as ANQGSEA. The V gene lost 7 bases and the J gene lost 0 bases, with 10 bases spanning the gap. The CDR3 sequence is 12 residues long. CDR3 nucleotides: TGCAGCGGTGGGCTAAGCTCCTACGAGCAGTACTTC. Residues: CSGGLSSYEQYF.

In its sample, this clonotype was seen a few times. This rearrangement joins TRBV7-2 to TRBJ2-5; no clear D. The DNA end is more similar to TRBJ2-7, so the J call may be wrong. CDR1 and CDR2 from the germline V gene are SGHTA and FQGNSA. The CDR3 is 15 amino acids. The CDR3, as DNA: TGTGCCAGCAGCTTAGTAATCTCTCCCGCCTACGAGCAGTACTTC. It is translated as CASSLVISPAYEQYF.

The chain carries TRBV6-2 or TRBV6-3 and TRBJ2-7; D unclear. Germline V gene sequence: CDR1 MNHEY, CDR2 SVGEGT. The CDR3 has 13 amino acids. Trimming took off 6 bases at V and 2 bases at J, with 11 bases between the two ends. The CDR3: CASSTAITYEQYF. The CDR3 nucleotides are TGTGCCAGCAGCACTGCGATTACCTACGAGCAGTACTTC.

The chain is built from TRBV7-9 and TRBJ2-4, with D perhaps matching TRBD1 (7 bases). The J call may be in error: the DNA end matches TRBJ2-7 better. The CDR3 contains 12 residues. Germline CDR1 SEHNR, CDR2 FQNEAQ (reference sequence). The CDR3: CASSSEGAEQYF. The CDR3 DNA reads as TGTGCCAGCAGCTCGGAGGGGGCCGAGCAGTACTTC.